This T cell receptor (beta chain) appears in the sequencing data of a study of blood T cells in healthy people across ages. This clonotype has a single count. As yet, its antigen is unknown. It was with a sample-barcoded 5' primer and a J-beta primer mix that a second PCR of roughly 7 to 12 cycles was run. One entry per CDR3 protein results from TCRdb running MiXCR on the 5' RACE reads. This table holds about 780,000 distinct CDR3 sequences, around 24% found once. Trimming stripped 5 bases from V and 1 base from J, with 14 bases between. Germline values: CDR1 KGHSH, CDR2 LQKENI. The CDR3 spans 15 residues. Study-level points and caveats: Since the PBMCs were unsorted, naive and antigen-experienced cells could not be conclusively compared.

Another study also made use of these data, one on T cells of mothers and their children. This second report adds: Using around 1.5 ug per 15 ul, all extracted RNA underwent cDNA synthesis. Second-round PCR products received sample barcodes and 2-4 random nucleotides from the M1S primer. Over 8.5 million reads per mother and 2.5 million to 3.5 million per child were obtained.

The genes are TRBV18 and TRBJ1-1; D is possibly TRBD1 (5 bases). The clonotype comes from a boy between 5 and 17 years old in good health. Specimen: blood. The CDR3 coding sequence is TGTGCCAGCTCAGCTTCCGGGACGGAGAACACTGAAGCTTTCTTT. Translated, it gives CASSASGTENTEAFF.